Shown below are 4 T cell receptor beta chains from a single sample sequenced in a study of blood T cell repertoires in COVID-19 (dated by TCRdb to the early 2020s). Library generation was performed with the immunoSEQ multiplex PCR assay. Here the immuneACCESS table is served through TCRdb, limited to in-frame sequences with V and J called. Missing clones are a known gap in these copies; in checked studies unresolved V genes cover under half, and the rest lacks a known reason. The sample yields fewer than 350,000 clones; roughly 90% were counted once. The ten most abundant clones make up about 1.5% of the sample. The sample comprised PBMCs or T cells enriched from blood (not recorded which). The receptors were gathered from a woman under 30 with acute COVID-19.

The CDR3 DNA is TGTGCCAGTAGGGACAGATTTAATTCACCCCTCCACTTT. Translation: CASRDRFNSPLHF. The V call is TRBV19, the J call TRBJ1-6; the D gene is possibly TRBD1 (6 bases). V gave up 6 bases and J gave up 6 bases, with 9 bases separating them. The CDR3 has 13 residues. Germline CDR1 is LNHDA and CDR2 is SQIVND (reference sequence).

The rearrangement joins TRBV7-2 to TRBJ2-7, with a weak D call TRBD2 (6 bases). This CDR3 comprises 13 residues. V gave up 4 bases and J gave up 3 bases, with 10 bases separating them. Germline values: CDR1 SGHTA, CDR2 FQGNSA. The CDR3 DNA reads TGTGCCAGCAGCTCAGGACTATACTACGAGCAGTACTTC. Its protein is CASSSGLYYEQYF.

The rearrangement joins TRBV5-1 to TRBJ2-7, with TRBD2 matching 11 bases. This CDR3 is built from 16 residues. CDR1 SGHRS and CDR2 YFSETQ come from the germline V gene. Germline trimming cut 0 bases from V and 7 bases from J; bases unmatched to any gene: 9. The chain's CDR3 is CASSLGGTSGFVEQYF. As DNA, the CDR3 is TGCGCCAGCAGCTTGGGCGGGACTAGCGGCTTCGTGGAGCAGTACTTC.

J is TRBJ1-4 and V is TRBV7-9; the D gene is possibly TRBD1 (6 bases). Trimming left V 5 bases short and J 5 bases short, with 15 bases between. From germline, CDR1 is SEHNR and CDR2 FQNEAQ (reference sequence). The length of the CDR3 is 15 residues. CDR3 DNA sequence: TGTGCCAGCAGCCGCACAGGGAACCCAAATGAAAAACTGTTTTTT. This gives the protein CASSRTGNPNEKLFF.